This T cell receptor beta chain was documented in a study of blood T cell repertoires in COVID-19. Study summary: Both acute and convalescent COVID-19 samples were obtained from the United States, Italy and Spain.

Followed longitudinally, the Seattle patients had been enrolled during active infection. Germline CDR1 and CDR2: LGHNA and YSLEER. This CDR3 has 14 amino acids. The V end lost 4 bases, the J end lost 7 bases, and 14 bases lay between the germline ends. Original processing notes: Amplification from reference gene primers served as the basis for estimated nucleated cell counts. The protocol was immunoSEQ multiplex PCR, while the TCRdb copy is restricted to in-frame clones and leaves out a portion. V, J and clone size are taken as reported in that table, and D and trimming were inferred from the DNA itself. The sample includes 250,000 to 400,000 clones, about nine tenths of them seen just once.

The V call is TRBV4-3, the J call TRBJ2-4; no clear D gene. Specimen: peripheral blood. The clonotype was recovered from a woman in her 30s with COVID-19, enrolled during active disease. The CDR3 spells CASSRGGAENIQYF. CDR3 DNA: TGCGCCAGCAGCCGCGGCGGTGCGGAGAACATTCAGTACTTC.